This TCR beta chain was retrieved from a study of shared clonotypes between healthy human individuals. The CDR3 runs to 14 residues. V was pared by 0 bases and J by 7 bases, with 9 bases between. CDR1 SGHTA and CDR2 FQGNSA come from the germline V gene. Per the study methods: ImmunoSEQ sequences covered only the junction and lacked quality scores; filtering therefore differed. Produced via immunoSEQ multiplex PCR; TCRdb's table is partial and in-frame only. The V and J calls and clone size are taken from that table; D and trimming were inferred from the DNA. The sample records approximately 1,500,000 clones, approximately 98% being singletons.

The source material was naive CD4+ T cells sorted from blood. Subset described: CD45RA+ positively selected. The sequence was collected from a young man in good health. This chain joins TRBV7-2 and TRBJ2-2; D is unresolved. The CDR3 sequence: CASSLASSGGELFF. The DNA for the CDR3 is TGTGCCAGCAGCTTAGCATCGTCTGGCGGGGAGCTGTTTTTT.